This TCR beta chain was captured in a study of T cell repertoires in cytomegalovirus infection (dated by TCRdb to the late 2010s). Study-wide context: Peptide stimulations targeted recently identified HLA-C-restricted CMV epitopes, whose presentation resists viral immunomodulation, together with well-studied HLA-B-restricted epitopes. Because public TCR beta signatures pointed to carriage of CMV infection together with the matching HLA type, the HLA type of each donor mattered for the analysis.

The study at large found these results: Carriers of CMV infection plus the relevant HLA type were discriminated by the cumulative frequency of public TCR beta family members in the study cohort and in an independent roughly 320-donor cohort. The ex vivo response was dominated by HLA-C-restricted CMV-specific TCR beta clonotypes, which also provided the single most frequent clonotype in two of eight donors.

Trimming accounts for 4 bases at V and 0 bases at J, while the number of junction bases matched to no gene is 8. Sequences MDHEN (CDR1) and SYDVKM (CDR2) are obtained from the germline V gene. Reading from cysteine to phenylalanine, the CDR3 counts 17 amino acids. Solely the CDR3 DNA is kept, with 51 bases framed from the first base. The treatment or condition label on this specimen signifies: in vitro stimulation with specific CMV peptide epitopes to enrich CMV-specific T cells. This clonotype occurred many times. Its antigen remains unidentified. Base qualities are not recorded, but no much larger clone differs from it by a single base. TCRdb shows the sequencer as Illumina HiSeq 1500. TCRdb reran the public reads through fastp at Q25 and MiXCR, keeping productive beta chains. Each entry merges the rows of one CDR3 protein and shows their most common DNA and genes. The sample yields about 310,000 distinct CDR3 sequences; approximately 25% were counted once. The ten largest account for about an eighth of the sample.

Sequencing was performed on cultured PBMCs, taken from culture after CMV antigen stimulation. The V gene is TRBV28 and the J gene is TRBJ2-2, with 7 middle bases fitting TRBD2. The sequence derives from a human donor in good health (CMV status not recorded). Some clones in this sample may be carry-over from other donors' samples. Here the CDR3 is given as CASSSPWSGANTGELFF. The sequenced DNA: TGTGCCAGCAGTTCCCCCTGGAGCGGGGCGAACACCGGGGAGCTGTTTTTT.